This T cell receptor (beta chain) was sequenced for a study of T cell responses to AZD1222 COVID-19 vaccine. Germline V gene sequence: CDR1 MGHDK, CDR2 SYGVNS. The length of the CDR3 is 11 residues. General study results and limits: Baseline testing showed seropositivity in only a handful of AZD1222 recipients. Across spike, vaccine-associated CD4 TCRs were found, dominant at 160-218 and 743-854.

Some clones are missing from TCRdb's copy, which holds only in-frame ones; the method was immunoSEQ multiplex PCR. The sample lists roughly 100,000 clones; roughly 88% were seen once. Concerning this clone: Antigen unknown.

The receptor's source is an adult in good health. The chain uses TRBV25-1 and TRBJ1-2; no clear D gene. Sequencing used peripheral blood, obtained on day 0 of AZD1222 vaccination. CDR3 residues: CATGRGDGYTF. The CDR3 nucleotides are TGTGCTACCGGACGAGGAGATGGCTACACCTTC.